A selection of T cell receptor beta chains follows, all from one sample in a study of blood T cell repertoires in COVID-19. The method was immunoSEQ multiplex PCR; TCRdb's version includes in-frame clones alone and lacks a portion of them. The repertoire holds roughly 65,000 clones, with around three quarters as singletons. Sequencing input: peripheral blood. These receptor sequences come from a human donor in a cohort sampled during active COVID-19. Each CDR3 is given with its conserved first and last residue. Clone size is shown for a subset of rows, as once, few, many or a class of expanded clone.

v_call	j_call	clone_size	cdr3_aa
TRBV4-1	TRBJ2-7	once	CASSQAAGNPYEQYF
TRBV5-6	TRBJ2-7	.	CASSQNEWDTVSYEQYF
TRBV28	TRBJ2-1	.	CASIGQSFDFNEQFF
TRBV28	TRBJ1-5	few	CASRGDREQPQHF
TRBV28	TRBJ2-5	.	CATTYSGAYQETQYF
TRBV6-1	TRBJ2-2	.	CASSADRVGAPGELFF
TRBV27	TRBJ1-1	few	CASSFRGNTEAFF
TRBV29-1	TRBJ2-7	.	CSVGQGNYEQYF
TRBV28	TRBJ1-4	.	CASRATRTGGVEKLFF
TRBV4-2	TRBJ2-1	.	CASSQDAASRHNEQFF
TRBV28	TRBJ2-2	.	CASSLPQNTGELFF
TRBV18	TRBJ2-1	.	CASSPSGGDNEQFF
TRBV6-5	TRBJ1-6	.	CASRRGENSPLHF
TRBV28	TRBJ1-2	.	CASSPPGGQGYYGYTF
TRBV2	TRBJ1-4	once	CASREQGGGGLFF
TRBV2	TRBJ2-1	.	CASARPALADPVSSYNEQFF
TRBV30	TRBJ1-2	.	CAWSLVGTGRHGYTF
TRBV11-2	TRBJ2-5	.	CASSLAGTTETQYF
TRBV7-9	TRBJ1-2	.	CASSPSGNYGYTF
TRBV15	TRBJ2-3	.	CATSSPGTSGRAQDTQYF
TRBV10-1	TRBJ1-1	.	CASSEPTGDTEAFF
TRBV18	TRBJ2-3	.	CASSPRGHNTDTQYF
TRBV25-1	TRBJ1-2	.	CASSGTGRYGYTF
TRBV6-2/TRBV6-3	TRBJ2-7	.	CASSYGLARLSYEQYF
TRBV28	TRBJ2-7	.	CASGLGQDYEQYF
TRBV27	TRBJ1-4	once	CASSFGGAVNEKLFF